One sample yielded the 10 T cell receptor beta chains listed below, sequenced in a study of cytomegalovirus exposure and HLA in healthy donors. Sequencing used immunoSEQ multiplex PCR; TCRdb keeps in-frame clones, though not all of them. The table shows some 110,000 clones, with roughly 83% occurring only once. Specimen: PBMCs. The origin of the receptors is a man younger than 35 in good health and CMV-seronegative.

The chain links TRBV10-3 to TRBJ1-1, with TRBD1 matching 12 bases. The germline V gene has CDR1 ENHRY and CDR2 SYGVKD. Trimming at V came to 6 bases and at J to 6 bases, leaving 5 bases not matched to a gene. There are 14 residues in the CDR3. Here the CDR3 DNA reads TGTGCCATCAGGGCCGGGACAGGGGGCTCTGAAGCTTTCTTT. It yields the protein CAIRAGTGGSEAFF.

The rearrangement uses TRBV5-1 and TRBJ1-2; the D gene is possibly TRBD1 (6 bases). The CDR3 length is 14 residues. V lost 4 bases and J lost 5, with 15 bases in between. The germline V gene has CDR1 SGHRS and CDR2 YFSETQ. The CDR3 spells CASSEVQGPYGYTF. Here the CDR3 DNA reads TGCGCCAGCAGCGAAGTACAGGGACCGTATGGCTACACCTTC.

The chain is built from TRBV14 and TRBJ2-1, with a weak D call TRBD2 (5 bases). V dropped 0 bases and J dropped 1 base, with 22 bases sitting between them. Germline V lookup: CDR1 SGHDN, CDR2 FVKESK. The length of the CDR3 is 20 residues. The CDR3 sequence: CASSQDHLTRARSSYNEQFF. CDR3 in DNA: TGTGCCAGCAGCCAAGATCACCTAACGAGGGCACGAAGTTCCTACAATGAGCAGTTCTTC.

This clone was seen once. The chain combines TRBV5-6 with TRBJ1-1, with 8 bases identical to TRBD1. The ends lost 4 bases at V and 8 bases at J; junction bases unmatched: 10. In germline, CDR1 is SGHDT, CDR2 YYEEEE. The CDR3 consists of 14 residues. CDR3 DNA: TGTGCCAGCAGCCCGCGAGACAGGGGCCGAGAAGCTTTCTTT. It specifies CASSPRDRGREAFF.

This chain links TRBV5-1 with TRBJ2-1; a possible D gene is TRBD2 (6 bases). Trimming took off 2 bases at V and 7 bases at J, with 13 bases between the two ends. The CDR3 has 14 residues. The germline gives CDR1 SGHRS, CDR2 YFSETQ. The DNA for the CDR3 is TGCGCCAGCAGCTTCAATAGACTAGTGAATGAGCAGTTCTTC. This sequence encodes CASSFNRLVNEQFF.

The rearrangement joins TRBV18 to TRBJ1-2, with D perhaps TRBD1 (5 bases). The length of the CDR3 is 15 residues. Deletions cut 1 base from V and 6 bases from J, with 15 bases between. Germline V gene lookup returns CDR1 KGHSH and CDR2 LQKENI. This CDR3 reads CASSPLAERGNGYTF. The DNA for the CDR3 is TGTGCCAGCTCACCACTGGCAGAAAGGGGAAATGGCTACACCTTC.

In DNA form, the CDR3 reads TGTGCCAGCAGCTTGGTAGGGAGACGGGACAATGAGCAGTTCTTC. It encodes CASSLVGRRDNEQFF. This chain joins TRBV5-4 and TRBJ2-1; D possibly corresponds to TRBD2 (5 bases). The CDR3 sequence is 15 residues long. V was shortened by 0 bases and J by 5 bases, with 12 bases between the two germline ends. Germline CDR1 is SGHNT and CDR2 is YYREEE (reference sequence).

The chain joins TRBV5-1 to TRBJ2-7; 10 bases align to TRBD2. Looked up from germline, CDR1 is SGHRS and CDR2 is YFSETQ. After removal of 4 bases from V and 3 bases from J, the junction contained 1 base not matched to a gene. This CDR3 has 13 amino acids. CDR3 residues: CASSRTSGYEQYF. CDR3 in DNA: TGCGCCAGCAGCCGGACTAGCGGCTACGAGCAGTACTTC.

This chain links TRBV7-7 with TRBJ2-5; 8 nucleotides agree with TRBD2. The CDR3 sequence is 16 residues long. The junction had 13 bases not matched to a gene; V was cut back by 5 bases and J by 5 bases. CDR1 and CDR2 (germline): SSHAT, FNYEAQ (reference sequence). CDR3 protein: CASSPGLAGTGETQYF. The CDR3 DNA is TGTGCCAGCAGCCCAGGACTAGCAGGGACGGGGGAGACCCAGTACTTC. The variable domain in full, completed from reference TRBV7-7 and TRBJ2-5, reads GAGVSQSPRYKVTKRGQDVTLRCDPISSHATLYWYQQALGQGPEFLTYFNYEAQPDKSGLPSDRFSAERPEGSISTLTIQRTEQRDSAMYRCASSPGLAGTGETQYFGPGTRLLVL.

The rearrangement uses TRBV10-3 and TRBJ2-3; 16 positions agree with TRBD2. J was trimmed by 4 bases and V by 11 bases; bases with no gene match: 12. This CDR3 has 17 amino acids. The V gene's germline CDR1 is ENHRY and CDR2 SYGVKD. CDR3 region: CAAGTSGRAPLPDTQYF. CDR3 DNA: TGTGCCGCCGGGACTAGCGGGAGGGCCCCCCTCCCAGATACGCAGTATTTT.